The rows below give T cell receptor beta chains drawn from one sample of a study of blood T cell repertoires in COVID-19. Libraries were prepared by immunoSEQ multiplex PCR; TCRdb keeps only in-frame clonotypes and omits some of them. Of 65,000 to 85,000 clones listed, about four fifths are singletons. Sequencing input: peripheral blood. These receptors originate from a man over 45 with active COVID-19. CDR3s include the opening cysteine and the closing phenylalanine or tryptophan. A D gene is named only where the DNA matches it firmly.

D,J,V,CDR3
TRBD1,TRBJ2-2,TRBV18,CASSPPGTGDYTGELFF
TRBD2,TRBJ2-7,TRBV4-1,CASSHRRERGVDEQYF
.,TRBJ1-1,TRBV6-5,CASSYTANTEAFF
.,TRBJ2-5,TRBV5-1,CASSRLGGFQETQYF
.,TRBJ2-2,TRBV19,CASSISQGGNTGELFF
.,TRBJ2-2,TRBV19,CASSRLAANTGELFF
.,TRBJ2-7,TRBV5-4,CASSFDSDQLGEQYF
.,TRBJ1-6,TRBV12-5,CASGLVQGAGSPLHF
TRBD2,TRBJ2-1,TRBV5-4,CASSASGGPSSYNEQFF
.,TRBJ2-7,TRBV12-2,CASRLECEREKYEQYF
TRBD2,TRBJ2-5,TRBV18,CASSPRRREGETQYF
.,TRBJ2-1,TRBV10-3,CAITRDSSYNEQFF
.,TRBJ2-1,TRBV19,CASSIFPEAAVPNEQFF
.,TRBJ2-5,TRBV6-6,CASSTYKETQYF
.,TRBJ2-2,TRBV3-1/TRBV3-2,CASSQRTANTGELFF
.,TRBJ1-2,TRBV28,CASSLGGSYGYTF
.,TRBJ1-5,TRBV7-9,CASSWGEYSNQPQHF
TRBD1,TRBJ2-1,TRBV4-1,CGVRGKGNEQFF
.,TRBJ2-1,TRBV6-2/TRBV6-3,CASSPARQVHNEQFF
.,TRBJ2-7,TRBV9,CASSPEGAVQYF
TRBD2,TRBJ2-1,TRBV6-5,CASSPRGGLRDEQFF
.,TRBJ1-5,TRBV6-9,CASSSPGDSNQPQHF
TRBD1,TRBJ1-6,TRBV30,CAWGRLRDSPLHF
TRBD2,TRBJ2-5,TRBV6-2/TRBV6-3,CASSPGLAKETQYF
TRBD2,TRBJ2-7,TRBV29-1,CSVEDSGSLHEQYF
TRBD2,TRBJ2-1,TRBV4-1,CASSQLAGVVGSYNEQFF